This T cell receptor (beta chain) comes out of a study of blood T cell repertoires in COVID-19. About the study: Samples representing acute and convalescent COVID-19 were sourced from the United States, Italy and Spain. Sources were T cells, B-cell-depleted T cells, or PBMCs; the material itself was cDNA or gDNA.

In germline, CDR1 is SGHKS, CDR2 YYEKEE (reference sequence). Trimming cost V 2 bases and J 0 bases; bases outside gene matches: 5. This CDR3 is built from 18 residues. In the original workflow: Quantification of nucleated cells was approximated via reference gene primer amplification. Clones were read by immunoSEQ multiplex PCR, and TCRdb kept only the in-frame ones, dropping some. From that table come the V and J calls and clone size; the DNA was used to work out D and trimming. The data contain roughly 430,000 clones, 88% of them singletons. Participants' reported clinical history set cohort assignment.

The receptor was derived from a woman in her thirties or forties with acute COVID-19. Specimen: PBMCs or T cells enriched from blood (not recorded which). The chain joins TRBV5-5 to TRBJ2-1; 13 nucleotides line up with TRBD2. CDR3 bases: TGTGCCAGCAGCTTTAAGGGACTAGCGGGATTCTCCTACAATGAGCAGTTCTTC. Translation gives CASSFKGLAGFSYNEQFF.